This TCR beta chain was obtained from a study of shared clonotypes between healthy human individuals. The overall study: The donor pool was made up of two women and three men aged 18 to 49.

Method: immunoSEQ multiplex PCR; TCRdb's copy keeps in-frame clones and lacks some. The sample includes around 450,000 clones, roughly 80% of them seen just once. Trimming shortened V by 6 bases and J by 4 bases, and 16 bases separated the two germline ends. Germline V gives CDR1 SNHLY, CDR2 FYNNEI. The CDR3 totals 14 residues. This clone was counted a few times. The source material was PBMCs. The sequence came from a woman in her 40s in good health. Some clones in this sample may be carry-over from other donors' samples. The chain employs TRBV2 and TRBJ2-7; D possibly corresponds to TRBD1 (6 bases). In DNA, the CDR3 is TGTGCCAGCAGCGCCTATGGACAGCTATACGAGCAGTACTTC. As protein: CASSAYGQLYEQYF.